This passage covers 6 T cell receptor beta chains from one sample sequenced in a study of neurological immune-mediated disorders. TCRdb passed the 5' RACE reads through MiXCR, listing each CDR3 protein once. The sample lists roughly 32,000 distinct CDR3 sequences, roughly 15% occurring once. Source material: PBMCs. The receptors come from a man aged 65-85 years in good health.

This clonotype has ten or more counts. The chain is built from TRBV12-3 or TRBV12-4 and TRBJ2-3; D assignment may be TRBD1 or TRBD2 (5 bases each). V was cut by 3 bases and J by 5 bases, with 12 bases left in between. The CDR3 consists of 14 residues. CDR3 sequence: CASSLTGAGDTQYF. In DNA, the CDR3 is TGTGCCAGCAGTTTGACTGGGGCGGGAGATACGCAGTATTTT.

This clonotype was counted many times. V and J are TRBV4-3 and TRBJ2-3, with D hard to call. The CDR3 has 13 amino acids. Germline CDR1 is LGHNA and CDR2 is YSLEER. Trimming took off 0 bases at V and 11 bases at J, with 12 bases between the two ends. The CDR3 loop is CASSQDPERVQYF. The CDR3 DNA follows: TGCGCCAGCAGCCAAGATCCGGAACGGGTGCAGTATTTT.

This clonotype was counted ten times or more. The gene calls are TRBV7-6 and TRBJ1-1; D is possibly TRBD1 (6 bases). CDR3 length: 14 residues. The V end was cut by 5 bases, the J end by 2 bases, with 12 bases between. In germline, CDR1 is SGHVS, CDR2 FNYEAQ. Here the CDR3 DNA reads TGTGCCAGCAGCCCCGGGACACCTAACACTGAAGCTTTCTTT. Amino acid sequence: CASSPGTPNTEAFF.

This clonotype has more than one count but fewer than ten. V usage is TRBV12-3 or TRBV12-4 and J usage is TRBJ2-1; TRBD2 matches at 16 bases. The V gene end was trimmed by 6 bases and the J gene end by 7 bases; junction bases not matched to a gene: 9. The CDR3 spans 17 residues. The CDR3 region is CASSPGTSGGAENEQFF. As DNA, the CDR3 is TGTGCCAGCAGCCCTGGGACTAGCGGGGGGGCTGAAAATGAGCAGTTCTTC.

The CDR3 sequence is CAISEKGTGQQPQHF. CDR3 in DNA: TGTGCCATCAGTGAGAAGGGGACAGGGCAACAGCCCCAGCATTTT. V usage is TRBV10-3 and J usage is TRBJ1-5, with 9 bases lining up with TRBD1. Per germline, CDR1 ENHRY and CDR2 SYGVKD. V dropped 2 bases and J dropped 7; count of bases not matched to a gene: 6. The CDR3 covers 15 residues.

This clonotype was picked up many times. The V call is TRBV5-5, the J call TRBJ1-2; no clear D. From germline, CDR1 is SGHKS and CDR2 YYEKEE (reference sequence). Trimming left V 1 base short and J 4 bases short, with 14 bases between. The CDR3 loop spans 15 amino acids. DNA for the CDR3: TGTGCCAGCAGCTTGAGCCGGGAATGGGTCTATGGCTACACCTTC. Its protein is CASSLSREWVYGYTF.